Included here is one T cell receptor beta chain sequence, with context. This CDR3 is 15 amino acids long. Germline-derived CDR1 and CDR2 are SGHRS and YFSETQ. The junction had 7 bases not matched to a gene; V was cut back by 4 bases and J by 4 bases. The data belong to a study of memory CD4+ T cells and cytomegalovirus serostatus. The sort gate was single viable CD3+CD4+CD8-CD45RO+ cells for memory CD4+ T cells. How the authors handled the data: Out-of-frame sequences were removed, leaving roughly 2.1 million distinct TCRbeta sequences. Repertoires were generated with immunoSEQ multiplex PCR, while TCRdb's copy carries only in-frame clones and drops some. From that table come the V and J calls and clone size; the DNA was used to work out D and trimming. This sample has about 25,000 clones; approximately 72% occur once, and the top ten carry under 0.85%.

The chain joins TRBV5-1 to TRBJ1-3, with TRBD1 matching 8 bases. Source material: memory CD4+ T cells from blood. The receptor was isolated from an adult in good health and CMV-seronegative. The CDR3 here is CASSLGQGGGNTIYF. In DNA, the CDR3 is TGCGCCAGCAGCCTTGGACAGGGAGGAGGAAACACCATATATTTT.